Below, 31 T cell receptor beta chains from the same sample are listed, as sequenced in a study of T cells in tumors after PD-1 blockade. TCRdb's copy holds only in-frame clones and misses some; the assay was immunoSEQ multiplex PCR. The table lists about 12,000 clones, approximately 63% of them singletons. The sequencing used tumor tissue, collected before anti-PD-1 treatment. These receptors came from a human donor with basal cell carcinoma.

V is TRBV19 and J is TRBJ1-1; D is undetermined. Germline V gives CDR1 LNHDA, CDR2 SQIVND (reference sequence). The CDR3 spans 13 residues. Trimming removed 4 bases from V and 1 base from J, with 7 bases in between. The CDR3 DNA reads TGTGCCAGTAGTAGATCCAAGAACACTGAAGCTTTCTTT. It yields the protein CASSRSKNTEAFF. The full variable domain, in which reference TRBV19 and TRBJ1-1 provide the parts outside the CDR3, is DGGITQSPKYLFRKEGQNVTLSCEQNLNHDAMYWYRQDPGQGLRLIYYSQIVNDFQKGDIAEGYSVSREKKESFPLTVTSAQKNPTAFYLCASSRSKNTEAFFGQGTRLTVV.

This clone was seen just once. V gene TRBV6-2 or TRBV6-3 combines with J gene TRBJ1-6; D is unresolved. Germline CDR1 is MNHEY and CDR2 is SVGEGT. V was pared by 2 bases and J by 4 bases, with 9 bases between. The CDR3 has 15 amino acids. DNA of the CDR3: TGTGCCAGCAGTTACGAGTACGTTTATAATTCACCCCTCCACTTT. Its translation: CASSYEYVYNSPLHF.

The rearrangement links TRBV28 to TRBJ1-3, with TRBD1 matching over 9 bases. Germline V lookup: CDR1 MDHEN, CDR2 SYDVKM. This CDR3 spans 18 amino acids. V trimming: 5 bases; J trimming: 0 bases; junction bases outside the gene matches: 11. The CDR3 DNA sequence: TGTGCCAGCAGTCCCCGGACAGGGGTCTTCAGCTCTGGAAACACCATATATTTT. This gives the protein CASSPRTGVFSSGNTIYF.

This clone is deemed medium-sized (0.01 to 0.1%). DNA of the CDR3: TGTGCCATTGGACTAGCGGGAGTGTCATACGAGCAGTACTTC. Translated, it gives CAIGLAGVSYEQYF. The V gene is TRBV6-4, the J gene TRBJ2-7, with TRBD2 matching over 13 bases. The CDR3 extends over 14 amino acids. Germline loops: CDR1 MRHNA, CDR2 SNTAGT. V dropped 10 bases and J dropped 4; count of bases not matched to a gene: 7.

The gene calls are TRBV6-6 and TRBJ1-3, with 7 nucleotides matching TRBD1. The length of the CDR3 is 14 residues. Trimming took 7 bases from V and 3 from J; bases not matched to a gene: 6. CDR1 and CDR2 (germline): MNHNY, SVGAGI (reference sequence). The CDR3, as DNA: TGTGCCAGCATTAAGGGGGCTCGTGGAAACACCATATATTTT. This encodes CASIKGARGNTIYF.

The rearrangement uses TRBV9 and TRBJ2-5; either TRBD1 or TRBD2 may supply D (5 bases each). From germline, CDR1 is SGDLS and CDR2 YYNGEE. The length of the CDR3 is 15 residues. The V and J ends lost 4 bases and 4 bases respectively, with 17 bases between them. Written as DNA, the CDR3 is TGTGCCAGCAGCCCTCGGGGACGGGGACGAGAGACCCAGTACTTC. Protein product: CASSPRGRGRETQYF.

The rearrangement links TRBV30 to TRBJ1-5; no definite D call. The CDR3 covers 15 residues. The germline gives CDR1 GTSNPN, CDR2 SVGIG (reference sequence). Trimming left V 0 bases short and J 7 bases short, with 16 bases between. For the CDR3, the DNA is TGTGCCTGGAGTGTAAGGGCCGGCTCGGGACAGCCCCAGCATTTT. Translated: CAWSVRAGSGQPQHF.

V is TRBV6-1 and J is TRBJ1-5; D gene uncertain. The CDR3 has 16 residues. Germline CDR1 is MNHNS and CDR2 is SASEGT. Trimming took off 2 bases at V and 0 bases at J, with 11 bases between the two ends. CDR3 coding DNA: TGTGCCAGCAGTGAACTAGCAGGATATAGCAATCAGCCCCAGCATTTT. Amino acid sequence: CASSELAGYSNQPQHF.

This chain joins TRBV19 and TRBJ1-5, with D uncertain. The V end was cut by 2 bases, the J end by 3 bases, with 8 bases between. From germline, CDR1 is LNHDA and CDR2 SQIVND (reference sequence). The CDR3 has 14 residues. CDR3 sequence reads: CASSILASNQPQHF. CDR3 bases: TGTGCCAGTAGTATATTGGCCTCCAATCAGCCCCAGCATTTT.

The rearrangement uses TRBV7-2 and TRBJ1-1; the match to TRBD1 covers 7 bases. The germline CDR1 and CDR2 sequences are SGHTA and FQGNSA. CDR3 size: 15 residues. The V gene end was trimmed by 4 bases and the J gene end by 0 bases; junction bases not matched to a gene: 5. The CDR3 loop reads CASSSRDSLNTEAFF. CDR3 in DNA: TGTGCCAGCAGCTCTCGGGACAGCCTGAACACTGAAGCTTTCTTT.

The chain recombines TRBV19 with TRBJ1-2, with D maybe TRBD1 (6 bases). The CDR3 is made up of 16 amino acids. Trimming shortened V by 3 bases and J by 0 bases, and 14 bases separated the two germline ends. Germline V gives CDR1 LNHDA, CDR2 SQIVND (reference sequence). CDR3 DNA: TGTGCCAGTAGTATTTTTTGGACAGCGACTAACTATGGCTACACCTTC. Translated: CASSIFWTATNYGYTF.

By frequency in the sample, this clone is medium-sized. Here the CDR3 reads CASSFRRGSTDTQYF. The CDR3 nucleotides read TGTGCCAGCAGCTTTAGACGAGGGAGCACAGATACGCAGTATTTT. J is TRBJ2-3 and V is TRBV11-3, with D possibly matching TRBD2 (5 bases). Germline V gene lookup returns CDR1 SGHNT and CDR2 YENEEA. This CDR3 has 15 amino acids. Trimming stripped 3 bases from V and 0 bases from J, with 10 bases between.

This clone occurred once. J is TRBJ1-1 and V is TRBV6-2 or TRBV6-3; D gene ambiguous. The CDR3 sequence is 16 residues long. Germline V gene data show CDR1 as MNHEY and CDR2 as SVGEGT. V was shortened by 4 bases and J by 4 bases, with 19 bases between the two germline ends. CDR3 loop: CASSFASRASSTEAFF. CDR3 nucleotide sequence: TGTGCCAGCAGTTTCGCATCCCGGGCTTCCTCCACTGAAGCTTTCTTT.

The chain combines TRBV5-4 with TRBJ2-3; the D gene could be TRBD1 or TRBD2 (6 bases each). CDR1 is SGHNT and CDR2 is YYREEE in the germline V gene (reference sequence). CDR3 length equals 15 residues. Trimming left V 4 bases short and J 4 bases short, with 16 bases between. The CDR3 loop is CASSAERGAADTQYF. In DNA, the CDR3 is TGTGCCAGCAGCGCTGAAAGGGGGGCCGCAGATACGCAGTATTTT.

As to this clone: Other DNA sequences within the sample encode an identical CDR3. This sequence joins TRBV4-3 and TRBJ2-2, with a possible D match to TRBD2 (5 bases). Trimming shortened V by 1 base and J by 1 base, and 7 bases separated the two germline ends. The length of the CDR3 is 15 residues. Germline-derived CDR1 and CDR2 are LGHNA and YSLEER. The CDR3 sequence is CASSQGRGNTGELFF. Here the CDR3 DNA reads TGCGCCAGCAGCCAAGGCCGGGGGAACACCGGGGAGCTGTTTTTT.

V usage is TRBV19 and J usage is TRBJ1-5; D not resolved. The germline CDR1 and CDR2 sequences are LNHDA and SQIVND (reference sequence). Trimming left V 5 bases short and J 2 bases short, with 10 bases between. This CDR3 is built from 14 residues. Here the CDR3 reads CASSVFMGNQPQHF. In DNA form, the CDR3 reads TGTGCCAGTAGTGTTTTTATGGGCAATCAGCCCCAGCATTTT.

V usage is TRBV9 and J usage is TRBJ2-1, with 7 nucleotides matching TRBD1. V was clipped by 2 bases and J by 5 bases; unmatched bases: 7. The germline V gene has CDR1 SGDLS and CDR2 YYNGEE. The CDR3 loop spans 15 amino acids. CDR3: CASSVTGQQNNEQFF. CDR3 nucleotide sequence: TGTGCCAGCAGCGTTACGGGACAGCAAAACAATGAGCAGTTCTTC.

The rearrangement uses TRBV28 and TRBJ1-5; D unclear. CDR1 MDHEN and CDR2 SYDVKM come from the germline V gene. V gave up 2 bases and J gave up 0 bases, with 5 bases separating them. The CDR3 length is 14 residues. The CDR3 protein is CASSLAHSNQPQHF. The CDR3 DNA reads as TGTGCCAGCAGTTTAGCTCATAGCAATCAGCCCCAGCATTTT.

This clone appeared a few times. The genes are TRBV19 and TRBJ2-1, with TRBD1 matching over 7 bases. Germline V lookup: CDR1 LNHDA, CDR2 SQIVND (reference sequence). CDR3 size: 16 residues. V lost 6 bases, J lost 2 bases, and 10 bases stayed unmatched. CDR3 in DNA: TGTGCCAGTAGAAGAACAGGGGCAACACCCTACAATGAGCAGTTCTTC. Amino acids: CASRRTGATPYNEQFF.

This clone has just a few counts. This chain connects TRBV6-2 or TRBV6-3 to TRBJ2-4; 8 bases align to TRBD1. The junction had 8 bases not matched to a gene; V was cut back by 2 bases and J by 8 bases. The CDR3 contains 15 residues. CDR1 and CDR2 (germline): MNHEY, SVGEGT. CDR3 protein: CASSYKQGEMYIQYF. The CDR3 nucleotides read TGTGCCAGCAGTTACAAACAGGGGGAGATGTACATTCAGTACTTC.

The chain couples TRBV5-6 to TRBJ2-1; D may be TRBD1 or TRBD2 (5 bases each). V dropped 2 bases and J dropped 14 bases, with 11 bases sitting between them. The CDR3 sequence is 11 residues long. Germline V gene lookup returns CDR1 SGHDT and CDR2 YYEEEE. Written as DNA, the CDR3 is TGTGCCAGCAGCTTTATCGGGGCGAAGTTCTTC. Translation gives CASSFIGAKFF. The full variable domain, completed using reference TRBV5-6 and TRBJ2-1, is DAGVTQSPTHLIKTRGQQVTLRCSPKSGHDTVSWYQQALGQGPQFIFQYYEEEERQRGNFPDRFSGHQFPNYSSELNVNALLLGDSALYLCASSFIGAKFFGPGTRLTVL.

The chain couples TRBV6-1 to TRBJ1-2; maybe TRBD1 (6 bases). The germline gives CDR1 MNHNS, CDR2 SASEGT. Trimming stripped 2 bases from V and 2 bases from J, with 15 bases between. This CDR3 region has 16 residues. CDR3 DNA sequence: TGTGCCAGCAGTGAAATGTATGGACAGTTAAACTATGGCTACACCTTC. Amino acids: CASSEMYGQLNYGYTF.

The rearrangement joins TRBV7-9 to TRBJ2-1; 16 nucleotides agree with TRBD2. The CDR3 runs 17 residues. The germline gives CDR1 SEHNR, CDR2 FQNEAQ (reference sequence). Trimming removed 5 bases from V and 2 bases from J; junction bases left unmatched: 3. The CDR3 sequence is CASSGGTSGGAYNEQFF. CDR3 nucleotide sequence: TGTGCCAGCAGCGGCGGGACTAGCGGGGGGGCCTACAATGAGCAGTTCTTC.

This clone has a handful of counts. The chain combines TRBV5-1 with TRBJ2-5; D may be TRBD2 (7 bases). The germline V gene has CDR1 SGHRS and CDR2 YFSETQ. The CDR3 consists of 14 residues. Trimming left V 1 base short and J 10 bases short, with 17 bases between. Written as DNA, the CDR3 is TGCGCCAGCAGCTTGAGTGAGGACGGGGGGCACCAGTACTTC. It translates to CASSLSEDGGHQYF.

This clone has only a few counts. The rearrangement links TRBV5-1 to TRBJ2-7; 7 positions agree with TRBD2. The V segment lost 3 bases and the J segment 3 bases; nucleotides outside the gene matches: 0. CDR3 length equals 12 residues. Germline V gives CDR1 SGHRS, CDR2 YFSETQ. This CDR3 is CASSSGGYEQYF. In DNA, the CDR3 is TGCGCCAGCAGCTCGGGAGGCTACGAGCAGTACTTC.

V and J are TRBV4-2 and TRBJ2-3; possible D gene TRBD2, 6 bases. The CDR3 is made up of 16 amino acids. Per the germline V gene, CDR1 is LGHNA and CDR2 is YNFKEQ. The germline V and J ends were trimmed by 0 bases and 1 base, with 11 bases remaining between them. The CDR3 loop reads CASSQEHGGRTDTQYF. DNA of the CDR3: TGTGCCAGCAGCCAAGAGCACGGGGGACGCACAGATACGCAGTATTTT.

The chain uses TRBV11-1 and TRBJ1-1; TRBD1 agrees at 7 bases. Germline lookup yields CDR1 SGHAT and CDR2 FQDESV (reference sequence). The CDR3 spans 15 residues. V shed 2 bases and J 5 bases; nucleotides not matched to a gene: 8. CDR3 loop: CASSLPTGVGTEAFF. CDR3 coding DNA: TGTGCCAGCAGCTTACCCACAGGGGTTGGAACTGAAGCTTTCTTT.

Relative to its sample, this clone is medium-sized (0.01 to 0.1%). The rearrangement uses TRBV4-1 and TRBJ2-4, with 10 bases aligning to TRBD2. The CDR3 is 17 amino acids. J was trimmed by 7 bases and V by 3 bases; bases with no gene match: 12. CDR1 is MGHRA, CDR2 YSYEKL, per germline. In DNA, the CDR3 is TGCGCCAGCAGCCAGGGTTCGCTAGCGGGAGTTTCTAACATTCAGTACTTC. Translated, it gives CASSQGSLAGVSNIQYF.

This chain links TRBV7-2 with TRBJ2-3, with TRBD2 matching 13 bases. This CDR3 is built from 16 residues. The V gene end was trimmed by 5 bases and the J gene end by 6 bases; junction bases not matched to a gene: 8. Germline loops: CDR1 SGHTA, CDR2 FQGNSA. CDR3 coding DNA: TGTGCCAGCAGCACCGGACTAGCGGGAGCGGCGGATACGCAGTATTTT. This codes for CASSTGLAGAADTQYF.

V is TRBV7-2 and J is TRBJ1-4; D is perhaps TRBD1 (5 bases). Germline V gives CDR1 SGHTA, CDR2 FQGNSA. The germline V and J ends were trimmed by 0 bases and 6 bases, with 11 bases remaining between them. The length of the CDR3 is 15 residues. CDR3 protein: CASSLAGQGYEKLFF. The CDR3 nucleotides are TGTGCCAGCAGCTTAGCGGGTCAGGGTTATGAAAAACTGTTTTTT.

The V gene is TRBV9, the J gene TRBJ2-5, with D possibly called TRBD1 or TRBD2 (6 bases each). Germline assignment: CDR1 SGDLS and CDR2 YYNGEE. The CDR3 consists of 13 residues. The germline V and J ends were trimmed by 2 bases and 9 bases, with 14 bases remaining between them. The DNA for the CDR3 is TGTGCCAGCAGCGTTAGCGGTCCAGGGGCCCAGTACTTC. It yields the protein CASSVSGPGAQYF.